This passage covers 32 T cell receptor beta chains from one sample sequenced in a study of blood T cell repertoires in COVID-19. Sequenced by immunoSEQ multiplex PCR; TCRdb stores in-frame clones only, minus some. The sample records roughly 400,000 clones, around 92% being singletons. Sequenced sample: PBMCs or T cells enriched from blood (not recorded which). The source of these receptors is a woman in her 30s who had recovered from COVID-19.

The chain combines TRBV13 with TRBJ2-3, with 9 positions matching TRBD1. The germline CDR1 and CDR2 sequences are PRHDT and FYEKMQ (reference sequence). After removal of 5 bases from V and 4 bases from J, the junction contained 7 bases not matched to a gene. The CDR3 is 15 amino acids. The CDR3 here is CASSPRTGVADTQYF. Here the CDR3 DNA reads TGTGCCAGCAGCCCTAGGACAGGGGTGGCAGATACGCAGTATTTT.

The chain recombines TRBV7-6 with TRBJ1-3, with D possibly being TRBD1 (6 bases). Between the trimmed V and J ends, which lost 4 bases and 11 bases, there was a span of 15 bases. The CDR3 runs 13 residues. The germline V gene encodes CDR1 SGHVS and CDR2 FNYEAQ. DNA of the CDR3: TGTGCCAGCAGCTCCGGTGGGGGCCAAGCCATATATTTT. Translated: CASSSGGGQAIYF.

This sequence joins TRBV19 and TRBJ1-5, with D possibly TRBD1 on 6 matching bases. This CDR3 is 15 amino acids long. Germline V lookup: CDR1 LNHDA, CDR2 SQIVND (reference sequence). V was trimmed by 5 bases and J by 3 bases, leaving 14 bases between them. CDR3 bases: TGTGCCAGTAGTCCCCGCCAGGGGATCAATCAGCCCCAGCATTTT. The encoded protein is CASSPRQGINQPQHF.

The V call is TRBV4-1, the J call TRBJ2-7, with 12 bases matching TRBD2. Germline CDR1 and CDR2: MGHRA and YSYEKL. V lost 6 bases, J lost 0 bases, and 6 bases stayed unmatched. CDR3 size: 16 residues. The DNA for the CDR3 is TGCGCCAGCAGGAAGACTAGCGGGAGCCGCTCCTACGAGCAGTACTTC. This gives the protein CASRKTSGSRSYEQYF.

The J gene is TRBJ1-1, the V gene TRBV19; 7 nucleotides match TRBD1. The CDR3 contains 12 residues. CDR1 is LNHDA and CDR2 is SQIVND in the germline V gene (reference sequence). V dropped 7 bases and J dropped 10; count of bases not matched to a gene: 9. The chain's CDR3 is CASTQTGDGAFF. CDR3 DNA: TGTGCCAGTACCCAAACAGGGGATGGAGCTTTCTTT.

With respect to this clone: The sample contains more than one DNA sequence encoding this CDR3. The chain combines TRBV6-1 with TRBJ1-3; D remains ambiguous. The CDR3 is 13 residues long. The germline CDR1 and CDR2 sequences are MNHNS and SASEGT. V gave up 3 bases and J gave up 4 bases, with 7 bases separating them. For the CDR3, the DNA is TGTGCCAGCAGTGAGACATTAGGAAACACCATATATTTT. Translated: CASSETLGNTIYF.

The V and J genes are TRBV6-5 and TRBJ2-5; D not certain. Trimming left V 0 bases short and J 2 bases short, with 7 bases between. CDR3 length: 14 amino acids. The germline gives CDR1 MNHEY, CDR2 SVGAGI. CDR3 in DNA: TGTGCCAGCAGTTACTCTGGCAAACAAGAGACCCAGTACTTC. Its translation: CASSYSGKQETQYF.

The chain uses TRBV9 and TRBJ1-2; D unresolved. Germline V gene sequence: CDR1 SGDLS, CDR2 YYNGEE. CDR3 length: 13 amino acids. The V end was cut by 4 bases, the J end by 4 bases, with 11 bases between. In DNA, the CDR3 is TGTGCCAGCAGCCCACGCGGGATCTATGGCTACACCTTC. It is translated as CASSPRGIYGYTF.

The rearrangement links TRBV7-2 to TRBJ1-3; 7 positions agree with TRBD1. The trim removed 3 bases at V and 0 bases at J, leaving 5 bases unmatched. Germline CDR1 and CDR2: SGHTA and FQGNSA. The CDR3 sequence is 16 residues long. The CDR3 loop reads CASSFTGANSGNTIYF. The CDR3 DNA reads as TGTGCCAGCAGCTTTACAGGGGCCAACTCTGGAAACACCATATATTTT.

CDR3 DNA sequence: TGTGCCAGCTCACCAGTAGGGGATGAGGAGCTGTTTTTT. It yields the protein CASSPVGDEELFF. This chain connects TRBV18 to TRBJ2-2, with D possibly matching TRBD1 (5 bases). The V end lost 2 bases, the J end lost 10 bases, and 11 bases lay between the germline ends. CDR3 length: 13 amino acids. Germline CDR1 and CDR2: KGHSH and LQKENI.

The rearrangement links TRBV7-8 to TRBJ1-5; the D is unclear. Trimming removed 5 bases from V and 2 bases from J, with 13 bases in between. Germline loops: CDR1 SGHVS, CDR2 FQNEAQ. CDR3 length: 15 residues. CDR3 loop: CASSPPSGRNQPQHF. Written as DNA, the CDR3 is TGTGCCAGCAGCCCTCCCTCCGGTCGCAATCAGCCCCAGCATTTT.

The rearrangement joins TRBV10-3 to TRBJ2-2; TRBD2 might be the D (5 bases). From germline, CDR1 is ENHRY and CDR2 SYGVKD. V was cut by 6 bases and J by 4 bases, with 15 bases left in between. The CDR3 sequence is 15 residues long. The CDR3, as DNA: TGTGCCATCAGGGGTAGCGTTTTGGGCACCGGGGAGCTGTTTTTT. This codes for CAIRGSVLGTGELFF.

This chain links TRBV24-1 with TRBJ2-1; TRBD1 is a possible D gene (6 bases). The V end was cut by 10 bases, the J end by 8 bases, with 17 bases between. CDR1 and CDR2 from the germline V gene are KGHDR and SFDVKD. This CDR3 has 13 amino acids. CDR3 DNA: TGTGCCACGGGCCAGCAGGGGATCGATGAGCAGTTCTTC. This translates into CATGQQGIDEQFF.

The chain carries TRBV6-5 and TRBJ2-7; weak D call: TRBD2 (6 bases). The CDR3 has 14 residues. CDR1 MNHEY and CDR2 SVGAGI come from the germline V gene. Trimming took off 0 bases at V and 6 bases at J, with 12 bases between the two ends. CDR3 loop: CASSYSPGEGEQYF. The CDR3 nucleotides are TGTGCCAGCAGTTACTCCCCGGGAGAAGGCGAGCAGTACTTC.

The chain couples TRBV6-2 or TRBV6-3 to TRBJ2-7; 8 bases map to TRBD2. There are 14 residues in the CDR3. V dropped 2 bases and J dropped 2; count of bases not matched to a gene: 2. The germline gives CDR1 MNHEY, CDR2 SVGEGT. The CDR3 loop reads CASSYTAGAYEQYF. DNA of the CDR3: TGTGCCAGCAGTTACACAGCGGGGGCCTACGAGCAGTACTTC.

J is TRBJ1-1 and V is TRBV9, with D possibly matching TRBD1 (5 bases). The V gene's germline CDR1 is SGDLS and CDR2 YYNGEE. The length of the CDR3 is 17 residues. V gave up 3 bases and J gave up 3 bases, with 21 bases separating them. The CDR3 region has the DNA TGTGCCAGCAGCGGAACAAGGGGCTCCAGTTCGTACACTGAAGCTTTCTTT. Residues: CASSGTRGSSSYTEAFF.

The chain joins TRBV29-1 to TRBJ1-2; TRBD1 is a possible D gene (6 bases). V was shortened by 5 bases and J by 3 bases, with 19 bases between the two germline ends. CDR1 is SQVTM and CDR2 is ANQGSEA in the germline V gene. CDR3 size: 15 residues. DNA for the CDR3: TGCAGCGTTATGAATCGGGACATCGGATACTATGGCTACACCTTC. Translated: CSVMNRDIGYYGYTF.

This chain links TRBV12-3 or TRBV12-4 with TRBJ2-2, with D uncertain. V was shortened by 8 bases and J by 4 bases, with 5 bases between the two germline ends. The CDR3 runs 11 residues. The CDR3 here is CASATTGELFF. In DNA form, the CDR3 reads TGTGCCAGCGCTACCACCGGGGAGCTGTTTTTT.

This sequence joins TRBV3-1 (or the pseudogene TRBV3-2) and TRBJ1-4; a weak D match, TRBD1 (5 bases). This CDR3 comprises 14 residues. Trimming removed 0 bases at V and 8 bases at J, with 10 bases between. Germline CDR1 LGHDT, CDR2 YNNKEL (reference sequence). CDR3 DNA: TGTGCCAGCAGCCAAGAGGGCGGGGGGGAAAAACTGTTTTTT. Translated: CASSQEGGGEKLFF.

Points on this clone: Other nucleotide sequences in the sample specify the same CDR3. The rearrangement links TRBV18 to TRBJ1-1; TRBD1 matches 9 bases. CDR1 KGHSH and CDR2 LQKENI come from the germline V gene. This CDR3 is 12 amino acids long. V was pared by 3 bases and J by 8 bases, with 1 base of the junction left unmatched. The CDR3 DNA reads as TGTGCCAGCTCACCTACAGGGGGCGAAGCTTTCTTT. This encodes CASSPTGGEAFF.

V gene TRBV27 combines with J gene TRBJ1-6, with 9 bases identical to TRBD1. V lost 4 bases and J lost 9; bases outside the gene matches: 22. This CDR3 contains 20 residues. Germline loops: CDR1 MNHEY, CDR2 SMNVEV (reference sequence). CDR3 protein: CASSSTIGTGYHSRGSPLHF. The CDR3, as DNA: TGTGCCAGCAGTTCCACTATCGGGACAGGGTATCATTCGCGTGGTTCACCCCTCCACTTT.

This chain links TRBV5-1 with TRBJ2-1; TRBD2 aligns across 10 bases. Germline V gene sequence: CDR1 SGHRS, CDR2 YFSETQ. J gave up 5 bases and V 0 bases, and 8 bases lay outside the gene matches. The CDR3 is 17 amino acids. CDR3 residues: CASSLALAGGSHNEQFF. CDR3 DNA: TGCGCCAGCAGCTTGGCTTTAGCGGGAGGATCCCACAATGAGCAGTTCTTC.

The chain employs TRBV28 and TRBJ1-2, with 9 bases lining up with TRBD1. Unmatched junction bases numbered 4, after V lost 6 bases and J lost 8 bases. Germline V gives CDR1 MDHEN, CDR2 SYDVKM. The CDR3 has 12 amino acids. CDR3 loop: CASRGQGKGYTF. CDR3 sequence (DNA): TGTGCCAGCAGGGGACAGGGAAAGGGCTACACCTTC.

CDR3 amino acids: CASSLKPGGSTHTQYF. The CDR3 DNA sequence: TGTGCCAGCAGTCTAAAGCCGGGAGGTTCAACTCATACGCAGTATTTT. V is TRBV27 and J is TRBJ2-3, with 7 positions matching TRBD2. CDR1 and CDR2 from the germline V gene are MNHEY and SMNVEV (reference sequence). The length of the CDR3 is 16 residues. J was trimmed by 7 bases and V by 5 bases; bases with no gene match: 15.

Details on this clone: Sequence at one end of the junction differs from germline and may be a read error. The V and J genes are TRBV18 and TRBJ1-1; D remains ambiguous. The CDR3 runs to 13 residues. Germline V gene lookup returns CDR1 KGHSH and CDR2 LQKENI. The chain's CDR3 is CATSPAVNTEAFF. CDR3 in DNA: TGTGCCACCTCACCGGCCGTGAACACTGAAGCTTTCTTT.

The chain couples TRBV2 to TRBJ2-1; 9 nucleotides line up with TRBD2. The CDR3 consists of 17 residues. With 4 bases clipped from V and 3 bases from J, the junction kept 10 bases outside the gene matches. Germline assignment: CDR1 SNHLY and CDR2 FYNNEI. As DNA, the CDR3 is TGTGCCAGCAGTGCGGGTGTAGGACTAGCGTTCTACAATGAGCAGTTCTTC. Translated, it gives CASSAGVGLAFYNEQFF.

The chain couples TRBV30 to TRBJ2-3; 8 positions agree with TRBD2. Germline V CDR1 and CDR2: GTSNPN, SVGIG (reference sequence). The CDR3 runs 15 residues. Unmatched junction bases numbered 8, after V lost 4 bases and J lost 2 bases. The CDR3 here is CAWKGGRFNTDTQYF. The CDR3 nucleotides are TGTGCCTGGAAGGGCGGGAGGTTTAACACAGATACGCAGTATTTT.

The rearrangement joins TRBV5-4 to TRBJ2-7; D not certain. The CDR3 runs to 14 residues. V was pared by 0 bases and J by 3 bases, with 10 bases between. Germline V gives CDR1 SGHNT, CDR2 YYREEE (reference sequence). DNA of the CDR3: TGTGCCAGCAGCTTGGCCGCAGGCGTCTACGAGCAGTACTTC. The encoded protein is CASSLAAGVYEQYF. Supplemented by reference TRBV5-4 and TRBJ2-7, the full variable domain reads ETGVTQSPTHLIKTRGQQVTLRCSSQSGHNTVSWYQQALGQGPQFIFQYYREEENGRGNFPPRFSGLQFPNYSSELNVNALELDDSALYLCASSLAAGVYEQYFGPGTRLTVT.

Here the CDR3 reads CATSEGGLAGDEGEQFF. In DNA form, the CDR3 reads TGTGCCACCAGTGAGGGGGGACTAGCGGGAGACGAGGGTGAGCAGTTCTTC. The chain joins TRBV24-1 to TRBJ2-1; TRBD2 agrees at 14 bases. J was trimmed by 9 bases and V by 4 bases; bases with no gene match: 10. Germline values: CDR1 KGHDR, CDR2 SFDVKD. CDR3 length: 17 residues.

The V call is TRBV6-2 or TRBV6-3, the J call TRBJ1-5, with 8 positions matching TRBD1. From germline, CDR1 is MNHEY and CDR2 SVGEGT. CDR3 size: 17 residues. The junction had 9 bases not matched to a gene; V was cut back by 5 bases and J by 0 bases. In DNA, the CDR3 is TGTGCCAGCAGTACCTGGACAGGGCTTGGTAGCAATCAGCCCCAGCATTTT. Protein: CASSTWTGLGSNQPQHF.

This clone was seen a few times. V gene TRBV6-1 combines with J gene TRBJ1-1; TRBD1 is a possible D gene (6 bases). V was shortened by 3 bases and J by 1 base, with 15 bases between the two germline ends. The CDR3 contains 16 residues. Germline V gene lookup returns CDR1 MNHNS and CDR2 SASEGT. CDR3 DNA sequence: TGTGCCAGCAGTGACAGGGGTTCAAGTCGGAACACTGAAGCTTTCTTT. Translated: CASSDRGSSRNTEAFF.

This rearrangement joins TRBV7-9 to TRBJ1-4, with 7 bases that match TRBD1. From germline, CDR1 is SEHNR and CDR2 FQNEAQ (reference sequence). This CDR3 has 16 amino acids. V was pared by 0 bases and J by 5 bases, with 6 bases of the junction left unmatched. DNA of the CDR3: TGTGCCAGCAGCTTAGCCACAGGGGCCTTCAATGAAAAACTGTTTTTT. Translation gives CASSLATGAFNEKLFF.